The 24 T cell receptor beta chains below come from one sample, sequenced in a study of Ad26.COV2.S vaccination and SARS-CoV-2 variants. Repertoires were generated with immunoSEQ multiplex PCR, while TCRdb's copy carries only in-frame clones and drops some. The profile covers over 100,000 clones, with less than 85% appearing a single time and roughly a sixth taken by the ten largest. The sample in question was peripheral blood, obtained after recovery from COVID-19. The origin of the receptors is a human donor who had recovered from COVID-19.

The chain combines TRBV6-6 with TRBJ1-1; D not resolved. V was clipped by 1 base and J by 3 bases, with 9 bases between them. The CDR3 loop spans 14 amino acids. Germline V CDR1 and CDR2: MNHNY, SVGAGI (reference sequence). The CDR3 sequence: CASSYYRYHTEAFF. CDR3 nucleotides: TGTGCCAGCAGTTACTATCGGTATCACACTGAAGCTTTCTTT.

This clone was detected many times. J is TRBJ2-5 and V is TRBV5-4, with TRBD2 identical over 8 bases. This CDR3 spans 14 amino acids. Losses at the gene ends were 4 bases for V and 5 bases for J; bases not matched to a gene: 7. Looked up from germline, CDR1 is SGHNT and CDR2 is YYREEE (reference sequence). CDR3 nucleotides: TGTGCCAGCAGCCTTCGGGAGGGGTCGGAGACCCAGTACTTC. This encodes CASSLREGSETQYF.

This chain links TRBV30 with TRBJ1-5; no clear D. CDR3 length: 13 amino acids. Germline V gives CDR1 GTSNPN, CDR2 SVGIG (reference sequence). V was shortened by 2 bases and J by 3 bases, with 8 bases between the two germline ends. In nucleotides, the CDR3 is TGTGCCTGGAGTCCCAGTTCCAATCAGCCCCAGCATTTT. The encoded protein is CAWSPSSNQPQHF.

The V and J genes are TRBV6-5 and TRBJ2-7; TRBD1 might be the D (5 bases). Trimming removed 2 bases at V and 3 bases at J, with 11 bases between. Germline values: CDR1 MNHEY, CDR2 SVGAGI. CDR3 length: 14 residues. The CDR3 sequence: CASSYMGQGYEQYF. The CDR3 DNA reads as TGTGCCAGCAGTTACATGGGCCAGGGCTACGAGCAGTACTTC.

CDR3 sequence reads: CASSLGRLAGTGELFF. The CDR3 DNA reads as TGCGCCAGCAGCTTGGGTCGTCTAGCGGGGACCGGGGAGCTGTTTTTT. V usage is TRBV5-1 and J usage is TRBJ2-2; 9 positions match TRBD2. This CDR3 region has 16 residues. Germline loops: CDR1 SGHRS, CDR2 YFSETQ. Trimming cost V 0 bases and J 5 bases; bases outside gene matches: 5.

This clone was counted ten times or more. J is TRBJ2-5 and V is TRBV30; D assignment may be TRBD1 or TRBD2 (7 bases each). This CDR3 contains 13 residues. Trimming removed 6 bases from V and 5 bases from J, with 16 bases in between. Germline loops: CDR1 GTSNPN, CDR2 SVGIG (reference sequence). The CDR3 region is CACKSGGGETQYF. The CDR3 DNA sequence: TGTGCCTGCAAATCAGGGGGAGGGGAGACCCAGTACTTC.

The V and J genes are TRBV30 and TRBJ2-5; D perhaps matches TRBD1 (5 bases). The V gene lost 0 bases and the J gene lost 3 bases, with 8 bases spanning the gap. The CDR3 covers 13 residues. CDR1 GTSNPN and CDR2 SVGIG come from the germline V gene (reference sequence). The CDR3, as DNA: TGTGCCTGGAGTGTAGGGGCGAAAGAGACCCAGTACTTC. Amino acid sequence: CAWSVGAKETQYF.

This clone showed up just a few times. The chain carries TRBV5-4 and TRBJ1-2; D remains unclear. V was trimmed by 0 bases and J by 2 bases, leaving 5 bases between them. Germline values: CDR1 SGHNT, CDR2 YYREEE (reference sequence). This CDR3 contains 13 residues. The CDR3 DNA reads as TGTGCCAGCAGCTTGGCTGGGAACTATGGCTACACCTTC. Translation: CASSLAGNYGYTF.

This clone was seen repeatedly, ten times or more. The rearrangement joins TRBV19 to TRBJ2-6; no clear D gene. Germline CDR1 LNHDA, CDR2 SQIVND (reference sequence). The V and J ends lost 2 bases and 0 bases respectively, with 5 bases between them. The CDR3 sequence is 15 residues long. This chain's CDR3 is CASSISGSGANVLTF. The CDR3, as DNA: TGTGCCAGTAGTATATCGGGCTCTGGGGCCAACGTCCTGACTTTC.

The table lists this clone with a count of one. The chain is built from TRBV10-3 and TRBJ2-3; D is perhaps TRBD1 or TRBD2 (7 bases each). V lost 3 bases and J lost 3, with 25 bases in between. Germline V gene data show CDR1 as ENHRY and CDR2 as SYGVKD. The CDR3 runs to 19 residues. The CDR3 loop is CAISDPIRGGRGWTDTQYF. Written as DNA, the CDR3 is TGTGCCATCAGTGACCCGATCAGGGGGGGGAGGGGTTGGACAGATACGCAGTATTTT.

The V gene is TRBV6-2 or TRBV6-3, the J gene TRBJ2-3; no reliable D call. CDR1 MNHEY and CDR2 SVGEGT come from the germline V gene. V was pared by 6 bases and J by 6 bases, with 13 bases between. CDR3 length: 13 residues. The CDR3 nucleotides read TGTGCCAGCAGCAGAGTAACGGAGGATACGCAGTATTTT. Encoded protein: CASSRVTEDTQYF.

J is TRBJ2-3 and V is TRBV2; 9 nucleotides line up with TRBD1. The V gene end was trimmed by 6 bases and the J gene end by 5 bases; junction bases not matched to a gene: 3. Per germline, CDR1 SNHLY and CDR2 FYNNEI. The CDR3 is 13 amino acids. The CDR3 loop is CASRPTGGDTQYF. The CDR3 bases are TGTGCCAGCAGGCCGACAGGGGGAGATACGCAGTATTTT.

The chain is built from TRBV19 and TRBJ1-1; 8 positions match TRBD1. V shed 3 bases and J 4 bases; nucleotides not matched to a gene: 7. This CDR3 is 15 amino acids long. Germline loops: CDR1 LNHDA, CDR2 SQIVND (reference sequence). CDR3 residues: CASSMGYGQGTEAFF. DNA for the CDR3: TGTGCCAGTAGTATGGGTTATGGACAGGGCACTGAAGCTTTCTTT.

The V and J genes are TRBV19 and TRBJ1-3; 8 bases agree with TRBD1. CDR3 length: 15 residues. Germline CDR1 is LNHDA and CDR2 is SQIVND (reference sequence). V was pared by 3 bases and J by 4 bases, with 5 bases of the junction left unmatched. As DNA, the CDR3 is TGTGCCAGTAGTATCTCCGGACAGGGAGGAAACACCATATATTTT. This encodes CASSISGQGGNTIYF.

For the CDR3, the DNA is TGTGCCAGCAGCGGGACGGGGGGGGATTCACCCCTCCACTTT. As protein: CASSGTGGDSPLHF. The chain couples TRBV11-2 to TRBJ1-6; D is perhaps TRBD1 (5 bases). Germline loops: CDR1 SGHAT, CDR2 FQNNGV. Trimming shortened V by 5 bases and J by 8 bases, and 13 bases separated the two germline ends. The CDR3 sequence is 14 residues long.

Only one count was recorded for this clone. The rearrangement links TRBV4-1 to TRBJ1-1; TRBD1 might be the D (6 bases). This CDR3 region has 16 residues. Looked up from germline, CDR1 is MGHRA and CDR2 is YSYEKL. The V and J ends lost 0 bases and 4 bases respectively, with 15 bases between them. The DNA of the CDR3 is TGCGCCAGCAGCCAAGAGGAGGGCAGGGGCGGCACTGAAGCTTTCTTT. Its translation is CASSQEEGRGGTEAFF.

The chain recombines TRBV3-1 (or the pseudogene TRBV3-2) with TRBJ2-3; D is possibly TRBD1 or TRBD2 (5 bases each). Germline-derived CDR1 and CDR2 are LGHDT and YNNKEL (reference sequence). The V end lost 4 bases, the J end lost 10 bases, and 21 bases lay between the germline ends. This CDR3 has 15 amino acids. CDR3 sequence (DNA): TGTGCCAGCAGCCCCCCGGGGCAGGGAAGTAATGCGCAGTATTTT. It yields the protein CASSPPGQGSNAQYF.

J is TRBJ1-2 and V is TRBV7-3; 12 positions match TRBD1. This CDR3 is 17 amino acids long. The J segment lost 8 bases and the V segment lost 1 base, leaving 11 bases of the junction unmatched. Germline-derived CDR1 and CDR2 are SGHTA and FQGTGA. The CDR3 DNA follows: TGTGCCAGCAGCTTAATAGGAGGGACAGGGGGCGGTTCGGGCTACACCTTC. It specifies CASSLIGGTGGGSGYTF.

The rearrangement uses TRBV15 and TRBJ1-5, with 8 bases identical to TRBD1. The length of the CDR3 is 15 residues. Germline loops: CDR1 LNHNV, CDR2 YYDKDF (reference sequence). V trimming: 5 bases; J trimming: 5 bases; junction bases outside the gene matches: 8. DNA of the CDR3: TGTGCCACCAGCGCAGGGGGCTCGACTCATCAGCCCCAGCATTTT. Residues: CATSAGGSTHQPQHF.

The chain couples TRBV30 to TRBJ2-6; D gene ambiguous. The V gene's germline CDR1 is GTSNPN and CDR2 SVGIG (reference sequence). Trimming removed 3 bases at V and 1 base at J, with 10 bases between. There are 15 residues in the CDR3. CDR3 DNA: TGTGCCTGGAGCTTGGATTTTTCTGGGGCCAACGTCCTGACTTTC. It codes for CAWSLDFSGANVLTF.

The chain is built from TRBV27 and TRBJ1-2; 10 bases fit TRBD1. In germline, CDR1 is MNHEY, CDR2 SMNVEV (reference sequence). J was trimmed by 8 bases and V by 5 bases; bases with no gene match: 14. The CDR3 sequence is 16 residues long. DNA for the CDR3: TGTGCCAGCAGTCCCCTTGCCGGGACAGGGGAAGGAGGCTACACCTTC. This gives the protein CASSPLAGTGEGGYTF.

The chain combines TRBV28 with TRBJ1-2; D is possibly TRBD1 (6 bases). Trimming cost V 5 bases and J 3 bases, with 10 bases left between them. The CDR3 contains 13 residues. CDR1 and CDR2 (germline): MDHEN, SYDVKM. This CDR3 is CASSEGQYYGYTF. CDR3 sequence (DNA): TGTGCCAGCAGTGAAGGACAGTACTATGGCTACACCTTC.

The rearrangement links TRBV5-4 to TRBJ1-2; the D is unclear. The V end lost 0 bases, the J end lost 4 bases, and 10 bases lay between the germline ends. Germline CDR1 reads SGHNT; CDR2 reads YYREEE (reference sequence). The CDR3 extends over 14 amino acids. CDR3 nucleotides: TGTGCCAGCAGCTTGGACCGGAACTCCTATGGCTACACCTTC. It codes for CASSLDRNSYGYTF.

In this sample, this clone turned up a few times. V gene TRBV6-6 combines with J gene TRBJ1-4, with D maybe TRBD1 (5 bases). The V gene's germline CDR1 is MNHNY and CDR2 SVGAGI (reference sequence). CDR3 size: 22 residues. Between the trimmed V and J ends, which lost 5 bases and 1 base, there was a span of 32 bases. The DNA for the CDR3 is TGTGCCAGCAGTCGACTAGAAGAGGGATGGATCAGGGAAAGTGGAACTAATGAAAAACTGTTTTTT. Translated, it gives CASSRLEEGWIRESGTNEKLFF.